This T cell receptor beta chain was identified during a study of cytomegalovirus exposure and HLA in healthy donors. Whole-study results and caveats: First-cohort TCR clusters were later found to tend to co-occur in the roughly 130 validation repertoires.

As to this clone: Antigen: not known.

Assay used: immunoSEQ multiplex PCR; TCRdb lists only in-frame clones, some missing. Of more than 250,000 clones in the sample, 86% were seen once. The ends lost 3 bases at V and 0 bases at J; junction bases unmatched: 5. The CDR3 extends over 17 amino acids. The germline CDR1 and CDR2 sequences are MDHEN and SYDVKM. Sequenced sample: PBMCs. The receptor was derived from a woman aged 18 to 35 in good health and CMV-seronegative. The chain employs TRBV28 and TRBJ1-1, with 12 positions matching TRBD1. The CDR3, as DNA: TGTGCCAGCAGTTTCGGGACAGGGGGCAAGGTGAACACTGAAGCTTTCTTT. Protein sequence: CASSFGTGGKVNTEAFF. Based on the CDR3 plus reference TRBV28 and TRBJ1-1, the full variable domain is DVKVTQSSRYLVKRTGEKVFLECVQDMDHENMFWYRQDPGLGLRLIYFSYDVKMKEKGDIPEGYSVSREKKERFSLILESASTNQTSMYLCASSFGTGGKVNTEAFFGQGTRLTVV.